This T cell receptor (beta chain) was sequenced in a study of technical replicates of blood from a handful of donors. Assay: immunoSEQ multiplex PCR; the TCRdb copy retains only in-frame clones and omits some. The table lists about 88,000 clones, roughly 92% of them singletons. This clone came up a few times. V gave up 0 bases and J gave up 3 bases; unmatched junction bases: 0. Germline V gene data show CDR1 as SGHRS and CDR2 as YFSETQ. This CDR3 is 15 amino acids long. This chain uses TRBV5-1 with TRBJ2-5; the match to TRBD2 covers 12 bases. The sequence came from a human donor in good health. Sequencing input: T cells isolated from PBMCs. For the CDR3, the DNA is TGCGCCAGCAGCTTGGGGACTAGCGGGGAAGAGACCCAGTACTTC. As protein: CASSLGTSGEETQYF. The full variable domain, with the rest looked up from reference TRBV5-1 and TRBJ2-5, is KAGVTQTPRYLIKTRGQQVTLSCSPISGHRSVSWYQQTPGQGLQFLFEYFSETQRNKGNFPGRFSGRQFSNSRSEMNVSTLELGDSALYLCASSLGTSGEETQYFGPGTRLLVL.